Shown below are 17 T cell receptor delta chains from a single sample sequenced in a study of gamma-delta chains in newborns, infants, children. TCRdb reanalyzed the reads using CATT. The sample shows under 8,000 delta-chain clones, around 2.5% of them seen only once. The specimen sequenced was blood. These receptors were obtained from a child who was a newborn, infant or young child, either healthy, febrile or measles-vaccinated (not recorded which).

As regards this clone: This is likely an artifact of a read error, given a far larger clone one base away. The gene calls are TRDV2 and TRDJ3; 9 bases map to TRDD3. The germline CDR1 and CDR2 sequences are GEAIGNYY and EKD. The CDR3 is 19 residues long. CDR3 bases: TGTGCCTGGGACACCGTACTGGGGGAGAGCTCCTGGGACACCCGACAGATGTTTTTC. It codes for CAWDTVLGESSWDTRQMFF.

This clone was counted between two and nine times. Other DNA sequences from this sample encode an identical CDR3 as well. CDR3 bases: TGTGCCTGTGACACCGCAATGGGGGTTAGCTCCTGGGACACCCGACAGATGTTTTTC. It yields the protein CACDTAMGVSSWDTRQMFF. V usage is TRDV2 and J usage is TRDJ3; D may be TRDD3 (6 bases). The V and J ends lost 0 bases and 0 bases respectively, with 14 bases between them. CDR1 is GEAIGNYY and CDR2 is EKD in the germline V gene. There are 19 residues in the CDR3.

The table lists this clone with a few counts. The germline gene is not matched at one end of the junction; a read error may be the cause. The V call is TRDV2, the J call TRDJ3; 12 bases are shared with TRDD3. Germline lookup yields CDR1 GEAIGNYY and CDR2 EKD. CDR3 length: 20 amino acids. CDR3 sequence reads: CACDTVLGDTGSWDTRRMFF. DNA for the CDR3: TGTGCCTGTGACACCGTACTGGGGGATACAGGATCCTGGGACACCCGACGGATGTTTTTC.

This clone was seen a handful of times. Given a much more abundant clone one base away, this may be a read error. The sample has other DNA sequences that encode this CDR3 too. The rearrangement joins TRDV2 to TRDJ1; no clear D. This CDR3 region has 14 residues. Germline CDR1 is GEAIGNYY and CDR2 is EKD. CDR3 protein: CACDTVEGTDKLIF. The CDR3 nucleotides are TGTGCCTGTGACACCGTGGAGGGAACCGATAAGCTCATCTTT.

This clone has a handful of counts. At the DNA level, this CDR3 is encoded by other sequences in the same sample as well. The rearrangement links TRDV2 to TRDJ1; 10 bases are a match to TRDD3. V gave up 4 bases and J gave up 2 bases; unmatched junction bases: 6. The germline gives CDR1 GEAIGNYY, CDR2 EKD. This CDR3 contains 15 residues. CDR3 nucleotide sequence: TGTGCCTGTGATCCCCTACTGGGGGATACCGATAAACTCATCTTT. Translating gives CACDPLLGDTDKLIF.

This clone was detected a few times. A read error is possible here, since a much larger clone lies one base away. The chain joins TRDV2 to TRDJ3, with 10 positions matching TRDD3. The CDR3 spans 18 residues. Germline lookup yields CDR1 GEAIGNYY and CDR2 EKD. The CDR3 DNA sequence: TGTGCCCGTGACACCGTAGGGGGATACGCCTGGGACACCCGACAGATGTTTTTC. It encodes CARDTVGGYAWDTRQMFF.

By share, this clone counts as medium-sized. V gene TRDV2 combines with J gene TRDJ3; 8 bases are shared with TRDD3. The CDR3 length is 19 residues. CDR1 is GEAIGNYY, CDR2 EKD, per germline. V shed 1 base, J shed 0 bases, and the junction held 7 bases outside the gene matches. The CDR3 loop reads CACDTGGSYPSWDTRQMFF. In nucleotides, the CDR3 is TGTGCCTGTGACACTGGGGGATCCTACCCCTCCTGGGACACCCGACAGATGTTTTTC.

There are a few counts of this clone. V is TRDV2 and J is TRDJ1, with TRDD3 identical over 10 bases. V dropped 0 bases and J dropped 5; count of bases not matched to a gene: 8. Germline lookup yields CDR1 GEAIGNYY and CDR2 EKD. This CDR3 has 16 amino acids. The CDR3 region has the DNA TGTGCCTGTGACACCGTTGGGGGATACAATTCAGATAAACTCATCTTT. Translated: CACDTVGGYNSDKLIF.

A few counts support this clone. There is a difference at residue 9 between the TCRdb protein and the DNA translation, so the protein given here was translated from the DNA. The rearrangement links TRDV2 to TRDJ2, with TRDD3 identical over 8 bases. There are 18 residues in the CDR3. Germline trimming cut 3 bases from V and 1 base from J; bases unmatched to any gene: 12. The germline V gene has CDR1 GEAIGNYY and CDR2 EKD. The CDR3 here is CACDHLLGASFLTAQLFF. CDR3 nucleotides: TGTGCCTGTGACCACTTACTGGGGGCCTCCTTTTTGACAGCACAACTCTTCTTT.

This clone was observed a few times. A read error may be the cause here, since a much bigger clone is one base away. This CDR3 is also generated by other DNA sequences in the sample. The gene calls are TRDV2 and TRDJ1; 8 bases match TRDD3. CDR1 and CDR2 from the germline V gene are GEAIGNYY and EKD. With V trimmed by 1 base and J by 0 bases, 3 bases remained unmatched. This CDR3 comprises 15 residues. CDR3 sequence (DNA): TGTGCCTGTGACACTGTTGGGGGATACACCGATAAACTCATCTTT. Translated, it gives CACDTVGGYTDKLIF.

Turning to this clone: This DNA's translation differs at residue 5 from TCRdb's protein, which comes from a much larger clone; a read error is likely, and the protein shown is translated from the DNA. The chain employs TRDV2 and TRDJ3, with TRDD3 identical over 8 bases. Germline lookup yields CDR1 GEAIGNYY and CDR2 EKD. V trimming: 2 bases; J trimming: 0 bases; junction bases outside the gene matches: 5. This CDR3 is built from 18 residues. The CDR3 region has the DNA TGTGCCTGTGACATGCTGGGGGACGACTCCTGGGACACCCGACAGATGTTTTTC. Its translation: CACDMLGDDSWDTRQMFF.

This clone was seen more than once but under ten times. J is TRDJ3 and V is TRDV2, with 11 nucleotides matching TRDD3. V dropped 2 bases and J dropped 0; count of bases not matched to a gene: 5. The CDR3 extends over 19 amino acids. Germline V CDR1 and CDR2: GEAIGNYY, EKD. CDR3 nucleotides: TGTGCCTGTGACATACTGGGGGATAAGAGCTCCTGGGACACCCGACAGATGTTTTTC. This translates into CACDILGDKSSWDTRQMFF.

By sample fraction, this clone is medium-sized. The chain links TRDV2 to TRDJ2; 8 bases are shared with TRDD3. The CDR3 length is 17 residues. Germline V CDR1 and CDR2: GEAIGNYY, EKD. V shed 1 base and J 7 bases; nucleotides not matched to a gene: 13. CDR3 in DNA: TGTGCCTGTGACACGGCGGAAAGAGGGATACGCGGAGCACAACTCTTCTTT. Translation: CACDTAERGIRGAQLFF.

Worth noting for this clone: A read error is likely here: a far larger clone is one base away. The sample carries other DNA sequences with the same CDR3. The V call is TRDV2, the J call TRDJ3; the match to TRDD3 covers 7 bases. CDR1 GEAIGNYY and CDR2 EKD come from the germline V gene. The CDR3 runs 18 residues. CDR3 sequence: CACDTVGDSSWDTRQMFF. The CDR3 nucleotides are TGTGCCTGCGACACCGTGGGGGACAGCTCCTGGGACACCCGACAGATGTTTTTC.

On this clone itself: A far larger clone is only one base removed, so a read error is likely. This CDR3 is also generated by other DNA sequences in the sample. V usage is TRDV2 and J usage is TRDJ3, with 11 bases matching TRDD3. The germline CDR1 and CDR2 sequences are GEAIGNYY and EKD. This CDR3 is built from 17 residues. For the CDR3, the DNA is TGTGCCTGTGACACCGCTGGGGGATACTGGGACACCCGACAGATGTTCTTC. The encoded protein is CACDTAGGYWDTRQMFF.

Relative to its sample, this clone is medium-sized. The chain has TRDV2 and TRDJ3; 13 bases are shared with TRDD3. The CDR3 runs to 22 residues. V was pared by 3 bases and J by 0 bases, with 13 bases of the junction left unmatched. Looked up from germline, CDR1 is GEAIGNYY and CDR2 is EKD. The CDR3 DNA reads TGTGCCTGTGACTACGTACTGGGGGATACGCCGAGGTTCTCCTGGGACACCCGACAGATGTTTTTC. Protein: CACDYVLGDTPRFSWDTRQMFF.

For this clone: Since a much larger clone is just one base distant, this may be a read error. The chain is built from TRDV2 and TRDJ3; 12 nucleotides agree with TRDD3. V lost 6 bases, J lost 0 bases, and 8 bases stayed unmatched. CDR1 is GEAIGNYY and CDR2 is EKD in the germline V gene. CDR3 size: 19 residues. CDR3 in DNA: TGTGCCTGTTACGACGTACTGGGGGATACCTCCTGGGACACCCGACAGATGTTTTTC. This sequence encodes CACYDVLGDTSWDTRQMFF.